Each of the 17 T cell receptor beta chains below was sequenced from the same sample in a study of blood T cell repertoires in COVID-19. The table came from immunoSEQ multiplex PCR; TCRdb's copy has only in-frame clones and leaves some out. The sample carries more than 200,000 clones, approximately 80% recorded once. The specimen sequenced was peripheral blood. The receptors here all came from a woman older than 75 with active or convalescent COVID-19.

CDR3 region: CASSQVFGVGNSPLHF. DNA for the CDR3: TGTGCCAGCAGCCAAGTATTCGGGGTTGGGAATTCACCCCTCCACTTT. The V call is TRBV4-2, the J call TRBJ1-6; D gene unclear. Between the trimmed V and J ends, which lost 1 base and 7 bases, there was a span of 14 bases. Germline-derived CDR1 and CDR2 are LGHNA and YNFKEQ. The CDR3 extends over 16 amino acids.

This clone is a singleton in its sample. For the CDR3, the DNA is TGTGCCAGCAGCTTACAGGCAGGGAACCAAGAGACCCAGTACTTC. This codes for CASSLQAGNQETQYF. The V call is TRBV7-2, the J call TRBJ2-5, with D possibly TRBD1 on 5 matching bases. Trimming shortened V by 2 bases and J by 0 bases, and 10 bases separated the two germline ends. CDR1 is SGHTA, CDR2 FQGNSA, per germline. The CDR3 is made up of 15 amino acids. Full variable domain (rest looked up from reference TRBV7-2 and TRBJ2-5): GAGVSQSPSNKVTEKGKDVELRCDPISGHTALYWYRQSLGQGLEFLIYFQGNSAPDKSGLPSDRFSAERTGGSVSTLTIQRTQQEDSAVYLCASSLQAGNQETQYFGPGTRLLVL.

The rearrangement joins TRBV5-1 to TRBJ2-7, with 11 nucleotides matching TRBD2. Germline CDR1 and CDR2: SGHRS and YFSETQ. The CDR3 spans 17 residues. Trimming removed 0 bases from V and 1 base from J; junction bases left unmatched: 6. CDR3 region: CASSLVAGLADSYEQYF. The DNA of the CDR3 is TGCGCCAGCAGCTTGGTAGCGGGACTAGCGGATTCCTACGAGCAGTACTTC.

In DNA, the CDR3 is TGTGCCAGCTCAACAAGACAGGTTAGCACAGATACGCAGTATTTT. This sequence encodes CASSTRQVSTDTQYF. The V call is TRBV18, the J call TRBJ2-3; perhaps TRBD1 as D (6 bases). Trimming took 5 bases from V and 0 from J, leaving 12 bases between them. Germline CDR1 is KGHSH and CDR2 is LQKENI. The CDR3 contains 15 residues. Using reference TRBV18 and TRBJ2-3 for the parts outside the CDR3, the full variable domain is NAGVMQNPRHLVRRRGQEARLRCSPMKGHSHVYWYRQLPEEGLKFMVYLQKENIIDESGMPKERFSAEFPKEGPSILRIQQVVRGDSAAYFCASSTRQVSTDTQYFGPGTRLTVL.

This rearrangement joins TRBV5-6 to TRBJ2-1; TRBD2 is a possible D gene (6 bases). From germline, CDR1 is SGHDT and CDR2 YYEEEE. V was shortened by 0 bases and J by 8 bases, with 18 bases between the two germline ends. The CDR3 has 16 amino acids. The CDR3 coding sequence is TGTGCCAGCAGCTTGGCGGGGACTGTAGTTGGGGATGAGCAGTTCTTC. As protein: CASSLAGTVVGDEQFF. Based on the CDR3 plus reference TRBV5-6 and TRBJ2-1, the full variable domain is DAGVTQSPTHLIKTRGQQVTLRCSPKSGHDTVSWYQQALGQGPQFIFQYYEEEERQRGNFPDRFSGHQFPNYSSELNVNALLLGDSALYLCASSLAGTVVGDEQFFGPGTRLTVL.

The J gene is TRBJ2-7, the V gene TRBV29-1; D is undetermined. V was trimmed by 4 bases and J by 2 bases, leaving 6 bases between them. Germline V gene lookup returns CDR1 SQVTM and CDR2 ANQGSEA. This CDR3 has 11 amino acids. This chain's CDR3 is CSVGQTYEQYF. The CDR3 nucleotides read TGCAGCGTTGGCCAGACCTACGAGCAGTACTTC.

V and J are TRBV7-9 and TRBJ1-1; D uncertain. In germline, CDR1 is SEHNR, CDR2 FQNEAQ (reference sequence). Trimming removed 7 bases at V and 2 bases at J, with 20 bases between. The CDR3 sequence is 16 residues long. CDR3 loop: CASTTPRSTENTEAFF. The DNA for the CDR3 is TGTGCCAGCACCACACCGAGGTCCACTGAAAACACTGAAGCTTTCTTT.

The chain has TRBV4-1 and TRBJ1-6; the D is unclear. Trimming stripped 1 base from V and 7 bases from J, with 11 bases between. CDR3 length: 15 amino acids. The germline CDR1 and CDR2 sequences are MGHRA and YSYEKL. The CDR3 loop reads CASSQGAERNSPLHF. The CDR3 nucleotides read TGCGCCAGCAGCCAAGGTGCGGAGAGAAATTCACCCCTCCACTTT.

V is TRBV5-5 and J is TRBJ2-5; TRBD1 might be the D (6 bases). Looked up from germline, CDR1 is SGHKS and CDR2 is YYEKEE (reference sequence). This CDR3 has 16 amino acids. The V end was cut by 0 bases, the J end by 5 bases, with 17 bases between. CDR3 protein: CASSLVLGAPGETQYF. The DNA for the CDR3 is TGTGCCAGCAGCTTGGTATTGGGGGCCCCCGGGGAGACCCAGTACTTC.

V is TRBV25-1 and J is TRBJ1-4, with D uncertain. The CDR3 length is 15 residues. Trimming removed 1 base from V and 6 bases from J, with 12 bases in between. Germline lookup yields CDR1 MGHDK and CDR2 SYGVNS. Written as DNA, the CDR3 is TGTGCCAGCAGTGAATGGGGTCGGGAAGATGAAAAACTGTTTTTT. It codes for CASSEWGREDEKLFF.

The chain's CDR3 is CASSSEQPNIYF. The CDR3 DNA reads as TGTGCCAGCAGTTCGGAGCAGCCAAACATATATTTT. The gene calls are TRBV6-6 and TRBJ1-3, with D unresolved. The CDR3 length is 12 residues. CDR1 and CDR2 (germline): MNHNY, SVGAGI (reference sequence). With 4 bases removed from V and 12 bases from J, the gap between germline ends came to 13 bases.

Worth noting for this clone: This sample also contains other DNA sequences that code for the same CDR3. The CDR3 region has the DNA TGCGCCAGCAGCCCGGGACAGGGGAATGAAAAACTGTTTTTT. Translation: CASSPGQGNEKLFF. The chain has TRBV5-1 and TRBJ1-4; 10 bases are a match to TRBD1. CDR3 length equals 14 residues. The ends lost 4 bases at V and 5 bases at J; junction bases unmatched: 2. CDR1 is SGHRS and CDR2 is YFSETQ in the germline V gene.

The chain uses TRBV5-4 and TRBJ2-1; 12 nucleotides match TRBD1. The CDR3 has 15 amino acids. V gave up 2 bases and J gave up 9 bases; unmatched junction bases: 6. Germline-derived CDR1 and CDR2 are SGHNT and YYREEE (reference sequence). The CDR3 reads CASSFTGTGGIEQFF. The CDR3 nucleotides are TGTGCCAGCAGCTTTACCGGGACAGGGGGCATTGAGCAGTTCTTC.

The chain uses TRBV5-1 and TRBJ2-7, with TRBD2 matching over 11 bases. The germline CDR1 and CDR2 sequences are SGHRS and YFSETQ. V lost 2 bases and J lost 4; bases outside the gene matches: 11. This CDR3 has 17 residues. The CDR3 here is CASSFNTGTSGPYEQYF. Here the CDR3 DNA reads TGCGCCAGCAGCTTTAACACCGGGACTAGCGGCCCGTACGAGCAGTACTTC. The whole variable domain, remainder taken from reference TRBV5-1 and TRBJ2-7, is KAGVTQTPRYLIKTRGQQVTLSCSPISGHRSVSWYQQTPGQGLQFLFEYFSETQRNKGNFPGRFSGRQFSNSRSEMNVSTLELGDSALYLCASSFNTGTSGPYEQYFGPGTRLTVT.

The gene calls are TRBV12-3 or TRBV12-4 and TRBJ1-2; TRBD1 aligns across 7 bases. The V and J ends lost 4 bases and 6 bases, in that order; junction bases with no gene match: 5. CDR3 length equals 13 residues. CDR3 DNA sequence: TGTGCCAGCAGTTCTCAGGGGGTCCATGGCTACACCTTC. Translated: CASSSQGVHGYTF.

The CDR3 reads CASRTQGKAGANVLTF. CDR3 DNA: TGTGCCAGCAGGACGCAGGGGAAGGCGGGGGCCAACGTCCTGACTTTC. The genes are TRBV28 and TRBJ2-6; weak D call: TRBD1 (6 bases). CDR3 length equals 16 residues. The V gene lost 6 bases and the J gene lost 4 bases, with 16 bases spanning the gap. Germline V gives CDR1 MDHEN, CDR2 SYDVKM. The variable domain in full, with the rest retrieved from reference TRBV28 and TRBJ2-6, is DVKVTQSSRYLVKRTGEKVFLECVQDMDHENMFWYRQDPGLGLRLIYFSYDVKMKEKGDIPEGYSVSREKKERFSLILESASTNQTSMYLCASRTQGKAGANVLTFGAGSRLTVL.

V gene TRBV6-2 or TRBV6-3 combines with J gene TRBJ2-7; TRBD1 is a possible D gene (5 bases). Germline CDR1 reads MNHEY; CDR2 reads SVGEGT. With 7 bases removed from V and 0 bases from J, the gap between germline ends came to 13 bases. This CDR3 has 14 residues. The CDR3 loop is CASNPQGYSYEQYF. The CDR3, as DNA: TGTGCCAGCAACCCCCAGGGATACTCCTACGAGCAGTACTTC.